This T cell receptor beta chain came from a study of T cells in Graves' hyperthyroidism and ophthalmopathy. Overall study results and limits: Expanded thyroid clonotypes (above 0.001) were mostly also found in blood.

This clonotype was recorded many times. Antigen specificity is unknown. Germline-derived CDR1 and CDR2 are MNHNS and SASEGT. The CDR3 runs to 12 residues. V lost 2 bases and J 10 bases, leaving 11 bases between the germline ends. If no ophthalmopathy progression occurred within 18 months, Graves' hyperthyroidism was stable. The source material, RNA transcripts, was used to amplify TCR beta CDR3 regions. The study used the HTBI primer set for a first-round RT-PCR of the TCR CDR3. TCRdb processed the multiplex PCR reads anew with MiXCR; each CDR3 protein has one entry. Found here are about 720,000 distinct CDR3 sequences, roughly 15% of them singletons; the top ten hold around 7.7%.

This receptor was obtained from a man between 18 and 29 years old with Graves' hyperthyroidism. The chain is built from TRBV6-1 and TRBJ1-1; D not resolved. The sequencing input was blood. The CDR3 reads CASSESGLGAFF. For the CDR3, the DNA is TGTGCCAGCAGTGAATCGGGTTTGGGAGCTTTCTTT.